Listed below are T cell receptor beta chains from one sample, sequenced in a study of T-cell reconstitution after alpha-beta-depleted transplantation in children. From the PCR reads, TCRdb called clonotypes with MiXCR, one entry per CDR3 protein. This sample yields 250,000 to 300,000 distinct CDR3 sequences, of which around 9.6% are seen a single time; around 9.1% belongs to the top ten. The sample in question was PBMCs from the stem cell graft donor, obtained from the stem cell graft. Every receptor here comes from a human donor who donated a stem cell graft to a child with SCID. The CDR3 runs from the conserved cysteine through the conserved F or W. A D gene is named only where the DNA matches it firmly. The size entry is marked missing in some rows and otherwise reads once, few, many or a size class.

V gene,D gene,clone size,J gene,CDR3 DNA,CDR3 protein
TRBV12-3/TRBV12-4,-,few,TRBJ1-3,TGTGCCAGCACAGAGGGGATTGTGAGAAACACCATATATTTT,CASTEGIVRNTIYF
TRBV29-1,-,many,TRBJ1-1,TGCAGCGTGACAGAACTAAACACTGAAGCTTTCTTT,CSVTELNTEAFF
TRBV14,-,few,TRBJ1-2,TGTGCCAGCAGCCAAGAAGGCGCACGGAATAACTATGGCTACACCTTC,CASSQEGARNNYGYTF
TRBV27,-,few,TRBJ2-2,TGTGCCAGCAGAAAGGGGGGGGGCTGGACCGGGGAGCTGTTTTTT,CASRKGGGWTGELFF
TRBV19,-,-,TRBJ2-7,TGTGCCAGTAGCCCAGACAGGCTACCCTACGAGCAGTACTTC,CASSPDRLPYEQYF
TRBV5-1,-,few,TRBJ2-7,TGCGCCAGCAGCCTTAACGCCCTAGCGAATTTCCCCTACGAGCAGTACTTC,CASSLNALANFPYEQYF
TRBV20-1,TRBD2,-,TRBJ2-1,TGCAGTGCTAGGGCCCGGACTAGCGGGTACAATGAGCAGTTCTTC,CSARARTSGYNEQFF
TRBV2,-,few,TRBJ1-1,TGTGCCAGCAGCCAGAGGGGGGCTGCCACTGAAGCTTTCTTT,CASSQRGAATEAFF
TRBV3-1,-,few,TRBJ1-1,TGTGCCAGCAGCCAAGATCGGCGCAGTGAAGCTTTCTTT,CASSQDRRSEAFF
TRBV2,-,-,TRBJ2-1,TGTGCCAGCAGTGAAGCGCGAAGAAACAATGAGCAGTTCTTC,CASSEARRNNEQFF
TRBV7-2,-,few,TRBJ2-5,TGTGCCAGCAGCTTATGGGGCAGTCAAGAGACCCAGTACTTC,CASSLWGSQETQYF